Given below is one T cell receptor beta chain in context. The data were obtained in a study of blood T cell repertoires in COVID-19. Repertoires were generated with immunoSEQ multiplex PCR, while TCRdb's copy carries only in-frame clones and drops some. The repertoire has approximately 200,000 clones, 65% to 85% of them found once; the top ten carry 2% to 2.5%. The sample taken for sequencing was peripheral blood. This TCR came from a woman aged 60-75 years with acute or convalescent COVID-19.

CDR3 region: CASGGPPGNTIYF. CDR3 DNA sequence: TGTGCCAGTGGCGGTCCACCTGGAAACACCATATATTTT. V usage is TRBV19 and J usage is TRBJ1-3, with no clear D. Trimming stripped 8 bases from V and 2 bases from J, with 10 bases between. The CDR3 sequence is 13 residues long. Germline CDR1 and CDR2: LNHDA and SQIVND (reference sequence). Full variable domain (missing parts from reference TRBV19 and TRBJ1-3): DGGITQSPKYLFRKEGQNVTLSCEQNLNHDAMYWYRQDPGQGLRLIYYSQIVNDFQKGDIAEGYSVSREKKESFPLTVTSAQKNPTAFYLCASGGPPGNTIYFGEGSWLTVV.